This TCR beta chain was identified during a study of blood T cell repertoires in COVID-19. Cohorts were based on clinical histories the participants reported. Generated by immunoSEQ multiplex PCR, the TCRdb table keeps only in-frame clones and is missing some. The table includes more than 350,000 clones, around 91% detected once. The V gene's germline CDR1 is LGHDT and CDR2 YNNKEL (reference sequence). The V end was cut by 0 bases, the J end by 0 bases, with 15 bases between. The CDR3 consists of 18 residues. The source of this sequence is a young man who had recovered from COVID-19. Sequencing was done on a sample of PBMCs or T cells enriched from blood (not recorded which). The V and J genes are TRBV3-1 (or the pseudogene TRBV3-2) and TRBJ2-1, with a weak D call TRBD1 (5 bases). The CDR3 reads CASSQDYPGKSSYNEQFF. CDR3 sequence (DNA): TGTGCCAGCAGCCAAGATTATCCAGGGAAGAGCTCCTACAATGAGCAGTTCTTC.